These 5 T cell receptor beta chains were all obtained from the same sample, sequenced in a study of cytomegalovirus exposure and HLA in healthy donors. Sequencing used immunoSEQ multiplex PCR; TCRdb keeps in-frame clones, though not all of them. The repertoire holds 200,000 to 250,000 clones, around 80% seen once, with roughly 13% in the top ten. The sequencing sample was made of PBMCs. The origin of the receptors is a woman in her twenties or thirties in good health and CMV-seropositive.

The genes are TRBV10-3 and TRBJ1-2; D is ambiguous. The CDR3 sequence is 16 residues long. CDR1 and CDR2 from the germline V gene are ENHRY and SYGVKD. Trimming removed 3 bases at V and 0 bases at J, with 14 bases between. CDR3 protein: CAISDLRTLANYGYTF. DNA of the CDR3: TGTGCCATCAGTGACCTGAGGACCCTAGCTAACTATGGCTACACCTTC.

The chain combines TRBV6-1 with TRBJ1-2; D unresolved. This CDR3 is built from 12 residues. The V end lost 3 bases, the J end lost 0 bases, and 2 bases lay between the germline ends. From germline, CDR1 is MNHNS and CDR2 SASEGT. The CDR3 DNA reads TGTGCCAGCAGTGACACTAACTATGGCTACACCTTC. It specifies CASSDTNYGYTF.

The chain is built from TRBV5-1 and TRBJ2-4; TRBD2 matches at 12 bases. After removal of 0 bases from V and 0 bases from J, the junction contained 4 bases not matched to a gene. CDR1 is SGHRS, CDR2 YFSETQ, per germline. The CDR3 consists of 18 residues. CDR3 nucleotide sequence: TGCGCCAGCAGCTTGGGGACTAGCGGGATAGGAGCCAAAAACATTCAGTACTTC. It is translated as CASSLGTSGIGAKNIQYF.

The chain uses TRBV4-1 and TRBJ2-7; the match to TRBD2 covers 7 bases. The CDR3 consists of 16 residues. The V gene end was trimmed by 1 base and the J gene end by 4 bases; junction bases not matched to a gene: 10. CDR1 and CDR2 from the germline V gene are MGHRA and YSYEKL. The CDR3 sequence is CASSQALAGDLYEQYF. CDR3 DNA: TGCGCCAGCAGCCAAGCCTTAGCGGGCGACCTTTACGAGCAGTACTTC.

V is TRBV27 and J is TRBJ1-2; D gene unclear. The germline gives CDR1 MNHEY, CDR2 SMNVEV (reference sequence). This CDR3 contains 11 residues. Deletions cut 8 bases from V and 2 bases from J, with 6 bases between. The CDR3 sequence: CASGENYGYTF. In nucleotides, the CDR3 is TGTGCCAGCGGGGAAAACTATGGCTACACCTTC.